This TCR beta chain is from a study of blood T cell repertoires in COVID-19 (dated by TCRdb to about 2020). About the investigation overall: Samples from collaborators originated in the United States, Italy and Spain and spanned both the acute and convalescent phases of COVID-19. Subjects who had been exposed to COVID-19, were actively infected with it, or had recovered from it provided the deeply sampled blood TCRbeta repertoires that made up the dataset. Where available, HLA class I and class II types were obtained from metadata supplied by the sample provider rather than from assay-based typing. The prospective study material was composed of cDNA or gDNA derived from T cells, B-cell-depleted T cells, or PBMCs. The repertoires were released in a freely available public database intended as a resource for research on the immune response to SARS-CoV-2. A de-identified subject ID, COVID-19 status, age in years and sex were almost always included in the sample metadata. Samples were obtained from the ongoing ImmuneRACE study (first 160 participants) and from over 1,000 subjects provided by 6 global collaborators.

Whole blood was collected in K2EDTA tubes by collaborating institutions according to the institutions' own protocols. For TCRbeta analysis, collaborators shipped samples as frozen whole blood, isolated PBMCs, or DNA extracted from either of those sample types. The count of this clone is one. The clone's antigen remains unknown. Base qualities are not recorded, but no much larger clone differs from it by a single base. From its cysteine to its phenylalanine, the CDR3 spans 15 amino acids. The only DNA kept is the CDR3, 45 bases in frame from the first base. The germline V gene specifies KGHSH as CDR1 and LQKENI as CDR2. Cut back by 2 bases and 0 bases, the V and J ends lie 10 bases apart. The paper's findings and limits, for the study overall: How much clinical and demographic metadata was included differed by source and by participant, and the metadata was provided uncurated.

TCRbeta CDR3 regions were amplified from genomic DNA by means of the immunoSEQ Assay, a bias-controlled multiplex PCR. The published analysis was carried out like this. Nucleated cell counts per sample were estimated from amplification of reference gene primers within the assay. Sequence reads were collapsed and filtered to measure the absolute abundance of every unique TCRbeta CDR3 rearrangement. For each sample, productive Simpson clonality was calculated as the square root of Simpson's diversity index across productive rearrangements. Not all clones reach the TCRdb copy of this immuneACCESS table, which keeps in-frame sequences only. Checked studies attribute under half of the gap to unresolved V genes and leave the rest unexplained. That table furnishes V, J and clone size, whereas the DNA furnished D and trimming. The sample table lists some 260,000 clones, roughly 87% of them with a count of one. The leading ten clones occupy approximately 0.8% of the sample.

The receptor was isolated from a woman aged 25 to 39 with acute or convalescent COVID-19. The sequence links TRBV18 to TRBJ1-2; no D gene can be assigned with confidence. The sequenced material came from peripheral blood. The nucleotides are TGTGCCAGCTCACCAGGCCAGGCCACTAACTATGGCTACACCTTC. Translated, it gives CASSPGQATNYGYTF.